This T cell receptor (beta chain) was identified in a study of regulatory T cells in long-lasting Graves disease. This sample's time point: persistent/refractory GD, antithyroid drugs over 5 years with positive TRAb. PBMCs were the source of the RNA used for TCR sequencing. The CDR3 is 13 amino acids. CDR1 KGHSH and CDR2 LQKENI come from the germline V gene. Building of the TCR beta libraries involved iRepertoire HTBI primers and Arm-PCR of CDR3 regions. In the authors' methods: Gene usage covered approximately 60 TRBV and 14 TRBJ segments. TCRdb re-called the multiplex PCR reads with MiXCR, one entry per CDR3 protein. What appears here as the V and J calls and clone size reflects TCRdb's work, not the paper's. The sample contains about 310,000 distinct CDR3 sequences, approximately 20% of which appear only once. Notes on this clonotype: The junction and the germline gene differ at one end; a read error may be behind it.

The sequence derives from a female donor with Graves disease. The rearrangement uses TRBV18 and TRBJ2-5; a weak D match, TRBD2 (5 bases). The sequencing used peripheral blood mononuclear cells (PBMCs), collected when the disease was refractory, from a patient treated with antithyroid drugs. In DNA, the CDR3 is TGTGTCAGCTCTTCCGGGGAGAGGGAGACCCAGTACTTC. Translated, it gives CVSSSGERETQYF.